A selection of T cell receptor beta chains follows, all from one sample in a study of blood T cell repertoires in COVID-19. This table comes from immunoSEQ multiplex PCR, and its TCRdb copy is limited to in-frame clones, with some not included. There are around 77,000 clones in the sample; roughly 80% occur only once, and around 6.9% lies in the top ten. Sequencing input: peripheral blood. Receptors originate from a man aged 25 to 40 with COVID-19, enrolled during active disease. The CDR3 runs from the conserved cysteine through the conserved F or W. A D gene is named only where the DNA matches it firmly. Clone size is not always given. Where it is, it says once, few, many or a class for expanded clones.

TRBV7-2	13	-	TRBJ2-7	once	CASSSGNSYEQYF	TGTGCCAGCAGCTCGGGTAATAGCTACGAGCAGTACTTC
TRBV6-5	14	TRBD2	TRBJ2-7	once	CASRLIAGQYEQYF	TGTGCCAGCAGACTAATAGCGGGGCAATACGAGCAGTACTTC
TRBV6-5	15	-	TRBJ1-1	-	CASSYSPVRGTEAFF	TGTGCCAGCAGTTACTCCCCAGTAAGGGGAACTGAAGCTTTCTTT
TRBV24-1	13	-	TRBJ1-2	-	CATSQGLNYGYTF	TGTGCCACCAGTCAGGGGCTCAACTATGGCTACACCTTC
TRBV5-1	16	-	TRBJ2-3	once	CASSLGGLANTDTQYF	TGCGCCAGCAGCCTGGGCGGGCTAGCGAACACAGATACGCAGTATTTT
TRBV5-4	17	TRBD1	TRBJ2-7	-	CASTMKGTGGSSYEQYF	TGTGCCAGCACCATGAAGGGGACAGGGGGGAGCTCCTACGAGCAGTACTTC
TRBV28	13	TRBD2	TRBJ2-4	-	CASRGLAGNIQYF	TGTGCCAGCAGGGGACTAGCGGGAAACATTCAGTACTTC
TRBV19	13	TRBD1	TRBJ1-1	-	CASTQTGGTEAFF	TGTGCCAGTACCCAGACAGGGGGGACTGAAGCTTTCTTT
TRBV7-9	15	TRBD1	TRBJ1-5	few	CASSPSGQRNQPQHF	TGTGCCAGCAGCCCGTCGGGACAGCGGAATCAGCCCCAGCATTTT
TRBV28	14	-	TRBJ1-1	-	CASSPRKLNTEAFF	TGTGCCAGCAGTCCCAGGAAGCTGAACACTGAAGCTTTCTTT
TRBV16	13	TRBD1	TRBJ2-1	-	CASSQRQGNEQFF	TGTGCCAGCAGCCAACGACAGGGCAATGAGCAGTTCTTC
TRBV5-4	15	-	TRBJ1-1	-	CASSLGGQKNTEAFF	TGTGCCAGCAGCTTGGGGGGACAAAAGAACACTGAAGCTTTCTTT
TRBV6-5	13	TRBD1	TRBJ1-4	-	CASSRDRNEKLFF	TGTGCCAGCAGCCGGGACAGAAATGAAAAACTGTTTTTT
TRBV6-7	15	TRBD1	TRBJ2-5	-	CASSSRQGRRETQYF	TGTGCCAGCAGTTCCCGACAGGGGAGGCGAGAGACCCAGTACTTC
TRBV6-5	14	TRBD1	TRBJ2-7	once	CASSSDRGPLEQYF	TGTGCCAGCAGTTCGGACAGGGGACCTCTCGAGCAGTACTTC
TRBV7-2	15	-	TRBJ2-5	once	CASSSSPGNLKDQYF	TGTGCCAGCAGCTCTTCGCCGGGGAACTTGAAGGACCAGTACTTC
TRBV18	13	-	TRBJ1-2	-	CASSPDTNYGYTF	TGTGCCAGCTCGCCGGACACAAACTATGGCTACACCTTC
TRBV19	14	-	TRBJ2-7	-	CASSIGPYSYEQYF	TGTGCCAGTAGTATAGGTCCCTACTCCTACGAGCAGTACTTC
TRBV7-2	15	-	TRBJ1-3	once	CASSFNRVSGNTIYF	TGTGCCAGCAGCTTCAACAGGGTGTCCGGAAACACCATATATTTT
TRBV5-5	14	TRBD2	TRBJ2-7	few	CASSTTSGSYEQYF	TGTGCCAGCAGCACGACTAGCGGATCCTACGAGCAGTACTTC
TRBV7-8	15	TRBD1	TRBJ1-6	few	CASSSTGRNNSPLHF	TGTGCCAGCAGCTCGACAGGGAGGAACAATTCACCCCTCCACTTT
TRBV6-5	13	-	TRBJ1-2	once	CASSYSRSYGYTF	TGTGCCAGCAGTTACTCGAGAAGCTATGGCTACACCTTC
TRBV7-2	17	TRBD2	TRBJ2-7	-	CASSAASGRGSSYEQYF	TGTGCCAGCAGCGCGGCTAGCGGGAGGGGCAGCTCCTACGAGCAGTACTTC
TRBV10-3	13	-	TRBJ1-1	-	CAIRLQSNTEAFF	TGTGCCATCAGGCTACAGTCGAACACTGAAGCTTTCTTT
TRBV28	13	TRBD1	TRBJ1-2	-	CASSLGQFYGYTF	TGTGCCAGCAGTTTGGGACAGTTCTATGGCTACACCTTC
TRBV2	14	TRBD2	TRBJ2-3	-	CASRTSGRSDTQYF	TGTGCCAGCAGGACTAGCGGGAGGAGTGATACGCAGTATTTT
TRBV11-2	14	-	TRBJ1-1	-	CASSLGGWNTEAFF	TGTGCCAGCAGCTTAGGAGGGTGGAACACTGAAGCTTTCTTT
TRBV4-1	15	-	TRBJ1-1	-	CASSQEQALRTEAFF	TGCGCCAGCAGCCAAGAACAGGCCCTTCGGACTGAAGCTTTCTTT
TRBV6-2/TRBV6-3	14	-	TRBJ1-2	-	CASSYVGGNYGYTF	TGTGCCAGCAGTTACGTCGGGGGAAACTATGGCTACACCTTC
TRBV18	15	-	TRBJ1-5	-	CASSPPPGSGQPQHF	TGTGCCAGCTCACCACCCCCGGGATCGGGGCAGCCCCAGCATTTT
TRBV5-1	13	-	TRBJ2-5	-	CASETGEGETQYF	TGCGCCAGCGAGACAGGGGAGGGGGAGACCCAGTACTTC
TRBV7-8	15	TRBD1	TRBJ1-2	-	CASSLQGGDRSGYTF	TGTGCCAGCAGCTTACAAGGGGGCGACCGCTCAGGCTACACCTTC
TRBV2	13	-	TRBJ1-1	-	CASRGDLNTEAFF	TGTGCCAGCAGGGGGGACTTGAACACTGAAGCTTTCTTT
TRBV18	13	-	TRBJ1-1	once	CASSPIIRAEAFF	TGTGCCAGCTCACCAATTATCAGGGCTGAAGCTTTCTTT
TRBV5-8	16	TRBD1	TRBJ1-5	-	CASSLAGGGKAQPQHF	TGTGCCAGCAGCTTGGCAGGGGGCGGTAAGGCTCAGCCCCAGCATTTT
TRBV5-1	14	TRBD2	TRBJ2-7	-	CASSSLAGADEQYF	TGCGCCAGCAGCTCCTTAGCGGGAGCCGACGAGCAGTACTTC
TRBV12-3/TRBV12-4	13	-	TRBJ1-1	once	CASSLAGVGEAFF	TGTGCCAGCAGTTTGGCCGGGGTTGGTGAAGCTTTCTTT
TRBV27	14	TRBD1	TRBJ2-7	-	CASSSDRGTYEQYF	TGTGCCAGCAGTTCGGACAGGGGGACCTACGAGCAGTACTTC
TRBV7-3	13	TRBD1	TRBJ1-1	-	CASSPQGDTEAFF	TGTGCCAGCAGCCCCCAGGGGGACACTGAGGCTTTCTTT
TRBV5-1	16	-	TRBJ2-7	-	CASSRTTSRTVDEQYF	TGCGCCAGCAGCCGAACTACTAGTCGAACAGTCGACGAGCAGTACTTC
TRBV2	15	TRBD1	TRBJ2-3	-	CASTSTGAHTDTQYF	TGTGCCAGCACTTCGACAGGGGCACACACAGATACGCAGTATTTT
TRBV7-9	14	TRBD1	TRBJ1-5	few	CASREGGEGQPQHF	TGTGCCAGCAGAGAAGGGGGCGAGGGACAGCCCCAGCATTTT
TRBV5-4	12	-	TRBJ2-5	-	CASGLPQETQYF	TGTGCCAGCGGACTCCCTCAAGAGACCCAGTACTTC
TRBV28	15	TRBD1	TRBJ2-7	-	CASILQTGGDYEQYF	TGTGCCAGCATCCTCCAGACAGGGGGGGATTACGAGCAGTACTTC